This T cell receptor (beta chain) stems from a study of T-cell memory formation after mild COVID-19. Study context: Largely donor-specific TCR clusters were found.

The V and J ends lost 7 bases and 1 base respectively, with 10 bases between them. Germline V CDR1 and CDR2: MNHNS, SASEGT. This CDR3 contains 13 residues. This clonotype came up a few times. TCRdb reprocessed the 5' RACE reads via MiXCR and lists one record per CDR3 protein. Of approximately 410,000 distinct CDR3 sequences in the sample, 20% to 30% were seen once. Sequences were obtained from PBMCs or a T cell subset sorted from them (not recorded which). The chain carries TRBV6-1 and TRBJ1-1; perhaps TRBD1 as D (6 bases). This sequence was found in an adult woman who had mild COVID-19 (a few samples of this study predate the infection). Cell type and time point are not known. The CDR3 loop reads CASIWTANTEAFF. The CDR3 region has the DNA TGTGCCAGCATATGGACAGCGAACACTGAAGCTTTCTTT.